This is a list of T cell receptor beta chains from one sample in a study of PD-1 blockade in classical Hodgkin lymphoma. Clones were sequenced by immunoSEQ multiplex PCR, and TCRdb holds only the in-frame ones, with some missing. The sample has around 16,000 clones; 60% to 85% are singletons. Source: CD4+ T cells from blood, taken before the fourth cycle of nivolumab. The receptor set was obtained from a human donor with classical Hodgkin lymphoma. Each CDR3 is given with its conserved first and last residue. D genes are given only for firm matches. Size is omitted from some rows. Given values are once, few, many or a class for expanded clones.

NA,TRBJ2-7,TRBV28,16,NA,TGTGCCAGCAGTTTACACTTAGCGGAGCTATCCTACGAGCAGTACTTC,CASSLHLAELSYEQYF
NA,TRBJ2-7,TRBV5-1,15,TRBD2,TGCGCCAGCAGCTTGGAGGGACTAGCGGGACTTAGATCGTACTTC,CASSLEGLAGLRSYF
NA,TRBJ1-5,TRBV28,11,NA,TGTGCCAGCAGTTTACGGGATACCCAGCATTTT,CASSLRDTQHF
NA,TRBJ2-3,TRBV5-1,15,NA,TGCGCCAGCAGCTTGGCCGAGATTCGCACAGATACGCAGTATTTT,CASSLAEIRTDTQYF
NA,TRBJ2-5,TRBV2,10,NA,TGTGCCGCCACAGGGGAGACCCAGTACTTC,CAATGETQYF
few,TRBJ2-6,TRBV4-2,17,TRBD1,TGTGCCAGCAGCCGGGGGGGACAGGGTGCTGGGGCCAACGTCCTGACTTTC,CASSRGGQGAGANVLTF
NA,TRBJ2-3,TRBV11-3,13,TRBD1,TGTGCCAGCAGCACCCTCACAGGGGTTACGCAGTATTTT,CASSTLTGVTQYF
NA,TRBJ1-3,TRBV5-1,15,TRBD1,TGCGCCAGCAGCATCCAGGGGGCGTATGGAAACACCATATATTTT,CASSIQGAYGNTIYF
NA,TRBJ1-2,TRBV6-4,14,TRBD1,TGTGCCAGCAAAAAACAGGGGGCTGACTATGGCTACACCTTC,CASKKQGADYGYTF
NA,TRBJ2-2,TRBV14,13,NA,TGTGCCAGCAGCCAACAAGTCACCGGGGAGCTGTTTTTT,CASSQQVTGELFF
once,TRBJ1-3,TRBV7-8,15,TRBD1,TGTGCCAGCAGCTTAGCAACCAGGGGGATGGCCACCATATATTTT,CASSLATRGMATIYF
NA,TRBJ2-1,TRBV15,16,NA,TGTGCCACCAGCAGAGAAAGGGATGTCTCCTACAATGAGCAGTTCTTC,CATSRERDVSYNEQFF
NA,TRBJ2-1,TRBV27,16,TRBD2,TGTGCCAGCAGTCCTCCGGGACTAGCGGAGTACAATGAGCAGTTCTTC,CASSPPGLAEYNEQFF
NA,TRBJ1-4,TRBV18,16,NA,TGTGCCAGCTCACCACGTATTACAGGTGTTGGAGAAAAACTGTTTTTT,CASSPRITGVGEKLFF
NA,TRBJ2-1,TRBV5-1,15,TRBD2,TGCGCCAGCAGCTTGCTAGCGGGAGTAAGGAATGAGCAGTTCTTC,CASSLLAGVRNEQFF
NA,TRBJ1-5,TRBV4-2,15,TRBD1,TGTGCCAGCAGCCAAGTGGGGACAGGAGATCAGCCCCAGCATTTT,CASSQVGTGDQPQHF
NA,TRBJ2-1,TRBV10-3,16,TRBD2,TGTGCCATCAGTGAGCTTGGCGGGAGGTCCTACAATGAGCAGTTCTTC,CAISELGGRSYNEQFF
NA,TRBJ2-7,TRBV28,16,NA,TGTGCCAGCAGCCATGGGAGCGCGGAAAGAGGTAACGAGCAGTACTTC,CASSHGSAERGNEQYF
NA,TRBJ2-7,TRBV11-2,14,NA,TGTGCCAGCAGCTTGGGCCAGGGATCTCACGAGCAGTACTTC,CASSLGQGSHEQYF
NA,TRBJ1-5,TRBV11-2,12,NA,TGTGCCAGCAGCTTAGGAACCCAGCCCCAGCATTTT,CASSLGTQPQHF
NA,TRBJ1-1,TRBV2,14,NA,TGTGCCAGCAGAATATATGGCTTGAACACTGAAGCTTTCTTT,CASRIYGLNTEAFF
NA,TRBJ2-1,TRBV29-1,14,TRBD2,TGCAGCGGGGGCAGGCTAGCGGGCCACAATGAGCAGTTCTTC,CSGGRLAGHNEQFF
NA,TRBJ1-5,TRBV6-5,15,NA,TGTGCCAGCGGCTCACCGGGGCCGGGTGTGGAGCCCCAGCATTTT,CASGSPGPGVEPQHF
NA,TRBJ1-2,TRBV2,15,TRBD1,TGTGCCAGCAGGGCCGGACAGGAAGCTAACTATGGCTACACCTTC,CASRAGQEANYGYTF
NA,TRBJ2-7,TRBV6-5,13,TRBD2,TGTGCCAGCAGGGGTAGCGGGACCTACGAGCAGTACTTC,CASRGSGTYEQYF
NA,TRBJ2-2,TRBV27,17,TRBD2,TGTGCCAGCGCCCTTCGGACTAGCGCATACGACACCGGGGAGCTGTTTTTT,CASALRTSAYDTGELFF
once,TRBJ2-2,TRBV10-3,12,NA,TGTGCCATCAGTGAGGTGCTCGGGGAGCTGTTTTTT,CAISEVLGELFF
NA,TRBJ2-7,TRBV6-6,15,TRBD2,TGTGCCAGCAGTTACGGGGGGGGTTTTTCGTACGAGCAGTACTTC,CASSYGGGFSYEQYF
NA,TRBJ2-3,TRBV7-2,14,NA,TGTGCCAGCGGCAAGGTGGGCATAACAGATACGCAGTATTTT,CASGKVGITDTQYF
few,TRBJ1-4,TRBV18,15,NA,TGTGCCAGCTCACCAAGGGGGGGCGCTAATGAAAAACTGTTTTTT,CASSPRGGANEKLFF